Presented here are 17 T cell receptor beta chains from one specimen sequenced in a study of blood T cell repertoires in COVID-19. Clones were sequenced by immunoSEQ multiplex PCR, and TCRdb holds only the in-frame ones, with some missing. Among some 240,000 clones listed, 70% to 90% were seen once. Sequenced sample: peripheral blood. The receptors here all came from a human donor in a cohort sampled during active COVID-19.

This clone showed up just a few times. The J gene is TRBJ2-3, the V gene TRBV12-3 or TRBV12-4; possibly TRBD1 for D (5 bases). The CDR3 sequence is 11 residues long. The V gene lost 6 bases and the J gene lost 10 bases, with 11 bases spanning the gap. This chain's CDR3 is CASRSLTAQYF. The CDR3 DNA follows: TGTGCCAGCAGGAGCTTGACAGCGCAGTATTTT.

The V call is TRBV3-1 (or the pseudogene TRBV3-2), the J call TRBJ2-7; 12 bases match TRBD1. V dropped 4 bases and J dropped 10; count of bases not matched to a gene: 2. The CDR3 sequence is 12 residues long. Germline V gene sequence: CDR1 LGHDT, CDR2 YNNKEL (reference sequence). CDR3 DNA sequence: TGTGCCAGCAGCCCCGGGACAGGGGGCCAGTACTTC. Translated: CASSPGTGGQYF.

This chain connects TRBV11-2 to TRBJ2-3; 9 nucleotides agree with TRBD1. The trim removed 0 bases at V and 5 bases at J, leaving 3 bases unmatched. There are 15 residues in the CDR3. From germline, CDR1 is SGHAT and CDR2 FQNNGV. This chain's CDR3 is CASSLEGTGRDTQYF. CDR3 DNA: TGTGCCAGCAGCTTAGAGGGGACAGGGAGAGATACGCAGTATTTT.

The chain combines TRBV28 with TRBJ2-7, with D perhaps matching TRBD1 (5 bases). Germline CDR1 MDHEN, CDR2 SYDVKM. Between the trimmed V and J ends, which lost 7 bases and 3 bases, there was a span of 16 bases. This CDR3 has 14 amino acids. The CDR3 DNA sequence: TGTGCCAGCAACCGTGGCAGGGTGGTCTACGAGCAGTACTTC. Amino acid sequence: CASNRGRVVYEQYF.

This clone occurred a few times. The chain combines TRBV19 with TRBJ1-5; possible D gene TRBD1, 6 bases. The V end was cut by 3 bases, the J end by 5 bases, with 14 bases between. Germline V gene data show CDR1 as LNHDA and CDR2 as SQIVND (reference sequence). CDR3 length: 15 residues. The CDR3 sequence is CASSISRGAHQPQHF. The CDR3 DNA reads TGTGCCAGTAGTATTAGCCGGGGGGCACATCAGCCCCAGCATTTT.

This sequence joins TRBV9 and TRBJ2-1; 8 bases agree with TRBD1. Unmatched junction bases numbered 9, after V lost 6 bases and J lost 4 bases. The CDR3 consists of 15 residues. Germline CDR1 SGDLS, CDR2 YYNGEE. The CDR3 sequence: CASTKSGTGYNEQFF. The CDR3 bases are TGTGCCAGCACCAAATCCGGGACAGGATACAATGAGCAGTTCTTC.

The chain has TRBV5-1 and TRBJ2-5; 9 nucleotides agree with TRBD1. Unmatched junction bases numbered 20, after V lost 9 bases and J lost 5 bases. CDR1 and CDR2 from the germline V gene are SGHRS and YFSETQ. This CDR3 contains 17 residues. CDR3 loop: CANSKQGTGKLGETQYF. CDR3 in DNA: TGCGCCAACTCGAAGCAGGGGACAGGGAAGTTAGGGGAGACCCAGTACTTC.

V gene TRBV5-1 combines with J gene TRBJ2-6, with 9 positions matching TRBD1. The CDR3 is made up of 17 amino acids. The V and J ends lost 4 bases and 0 bases, in that order; junction bases with no gene match: 5. Germline V gene sequence: CDR1 SGHRS, CDR2 YFSETQ. The CDR3 is CASSQGQGYSGANVLTF. For the CDR3, the DNA is TGCGCCAGCAGCCAGGGACAGGGCTACTCTGGGGCCAACGTCCTGACTTTC.

The chain is built from TRBV10-3 and TRBJ2-3, with 9 bases matching TRBD1. Germline CDR1 reads ENHRY; CDR2 reads SYGVKD. Trimming at V came to 3 bases and at J to 4 bases, leaving 5 bases not matched to a gene. This CDR3 region has 15 residues. The CDR3 sequence is CAISEGQGRADTQYF. CDR3 in DNA: TGTGCCATCAGTGAAGGACAGGGGCGGGCAGATACGCAGTATTTT.

CDR3 sequence (DNA): TGTGCCAGCAGCTTTCAGGGGACGAACACTGAAGCTTTCTTT. Its translation: CASSFQGTNTEAFF. The rearrangement joins TRBV5-8 to TRBJ1-1; weak D call: TRBD1 (6 bases). CDR3 length: 14 residues. Trimming removed 2 bases at V and 1 base at J, with 9 bases between. Per germline, CDR1 SGHTS and CDR2 YDEGEE.

The chain carries TRBV11-2 and TRBJ2-5, with D possibly TRBD1 on 5 matching bases. V was clipped by 6 bases and J by 2 bases, with 16 bases between them. CDR1 is SGHAT and CDR2 is FQNNGV in the germline V gene. The CDR3 consists of 15 residues. CDR3: CASSPNLRDQETQYF. The CDR3 DNA reads TGTGCCAGCAGTCCTAACCTCAGGGATCAAGAGACCCAGTACTTC. Combining the CDR3 with reference TRBV11-2 and TRBJ2-5 gives the whole variable domain EAGVAQSPRYKIIEKRQSVAFWCNPISGHATLYWYQQILGQGPKLLIQFQNNGVVDDSQLPKDRFSAERLKGVDSTLKIQPAKLEDSAVYLCASSPNLRDQETQYFGPGTRLLVL.

The rearrangement uses TRBV4-2 and TRBJ1-6; 9 bases fit TRBD1. Trimming cost V 3 bases and J 8 bases; bases outside gene matches: 5. The CDR3 contains 15 residues. Germline V gene data show CDR1 as LGHNA and CDR2 as YNFKEQ. The CDR3 region is CASSHLDRGDSPLHF. The CDR3 bases are TGTGCCAGCAGCCACCTGGACAGGGGAGATTCACCCCTCCACTTT.

V and J are TRBV28 and TRBJ1-2, with unresolved D. V lost 2 bases, J lost 0 bases, and 10 bases lay in between. Germline assignment: CDR1 MDHEN and CDR2 SYDVKM. CDR3 size: 15 residues. CDR3 nucleotides: TGTGCCAGCAGTTTAGTGGCCGTGGCTAACTATGGCTACACCTTC. Translated: CASSLVAVANYGYTF.

The V gene is TRBV7-9, the J gene TRBJ1-4; D is ambiguous. The V end lost 0 bases, the J end lost 8 bases, and 16 bases lay between the germline ends. The germline V gene has CDR1 SEHNR and CDR2 FQNEAQ (reference sequence). This CDR3 has 16 amino acids. The CDR3 loop is CASSLALFGGGEKLFF. The CDR3 nucleotides read TGTGCCAGCAGCTTAGCCCTATTTGGCGGAGGCGAAAAACTGTTTTTT.

The chain joins TRBV3-1 (or the pseudogene TRBV3-2) to TRBJ2-7; 10 bases fit TRBD2. The CDR3 has 14 amino acids. Germline CDR1 reads LGHDT; CDR2 reads YNNKEL (reference sequence). Trimming took 3 bases from V and 4 from J; bases not matched to a gene: 3. DNA for the CDR3: TGTGCCAGCAGCCAGGGGACTAGCGTTTACGAGCAGTACTTC. It translates to CASSQGTSVYEQYF.

The chain couples TRBV30 to TRBJ2-2; 7 bases match TRBD2. Germline CDR1 GTSNPN, CDR2 SVGIG (reference sequence). This CDR3 region has 13 residues. V trimming: 2 bases; J trimming: 8 bases; junction bases outside the gene matches: 5. The CDR3 bases are TGTGCCTGGAGTTCCAGCGGGGAGGGGGAGCTGTTTTTT. It encodes CAWSSSGEGELFF.

The CDR3 sequence is CASSPPGTGTYEQYF. The CDR3 nucleotides are TGTGCCAGCTCACCACCCGGGACAGGAACCTACGAGCAGTACTTC. The gene calls are TRBV18 and TRBJ2-7; 8 bases line up with TRBD1. The CDR3 covers 15 residues. The germline CDR1 and CDR2 sequences are KGHSH and LQKENI. The V gene end was trimmed by 0 bases and the J gene end by 2 bases; junction bases not matched to a gene: 3.